A selection of T cell receptor beta chains follows, all from one sample in a study of cytomegalovirus exposure and HLA in healthy donors. The table came from immunoSEQ multiplex PCR; TCRdb's copy has only in-frame clones and leaves some out. This sample has fewer than 250,000 clones, with around three quarters found just once. The specimen sequenced was PBMCs. The receptors shown here come from a woman between 25 and 40 years old in good health and CMV-seropositive. The CDR3 runs from the conserved cysteine through the conserved F or W. The D gene is left open where the match is weak. Some rows mark clone size as missing; the rest say once, few, many or name a class of expanded clone.

D gene,clone size,V gene,J gene,CDR3 DNA,CDR3 protein
-,-,TRBV5-1,TRBJ1-1,TGCGCCAGCAGCTCAGGGGACGGGACTGAAGCTTTCTTT,CASSSGDGTEAFF
TRBD1,-,TRBV10-3,TRBJ1-6,TGTGCCGCCTGGGACAGCGACTCCTATAATTCACCCCTCCACTTT,CAAWDSDSYNSPLHF
TRBD1,-,TRBV7-8,TRBJ1-5,TGTGCCAGCAGCTTAAAGGGGGCGATTCGTCAGCCCCAGCATTTT,CASSLKGAIRQPQHF
-,-,TRBV6-6,TRBJ2-2,TGTGCCAGCTCAGGGTTGAACACCGGGGAGCTGTTTTTT,CASSGLNTGELFF
-,-,TRBV5-1,TRBJ1-4,TGCGCCAGCAGCCCCGGACAGATACTCCCAACTAATGAAAAACTGTTTTTT,CASSPGQILPTNEKLFF
TRBD1,-,TRBV19,TRBJ2-1,TGTGCCAGTAGTAGGACAGGGCCCTACAATGAGCAGTTCTTC,CASSRTGPYNEQFF
-,-,TRBV28,TRBJ1-3,TGTGCCAGCAGTTTGGATGTCGGCAGGGAAAGCTCTGGAAACACCATATATTTT,CASSLDVGRESSGNTIYF
TRBD2,-,TRBV28,TRBJ2-7,TGTGCCAGCACCTCGGGGACTAGCAATCACGAGCAGTACTTC,CASTSGTSNHEQYF
-,-,TRBV19,TRBJ2-6,TGTGCCAGTAGTCTCCGGGGATCCGGGGCCAACGTCCTGACTTTC,CASSLRGSGANVLTF
TRBD1,-,TRBV7-3,TRBJ1-1,TGTGCCAGCAGCTTAACGGGACCGGGACAGGAAGCTTTCTTT,CASSLTGPGQEAFF
-,-,TRBV28,TRBJ2-3,TGTGCCAGCAGTCCGATGGGCGGGGGCACAGATACGCAGTATTTT,CASSPMGGGTDTQYF
TRBD1,-,TRBV10-3,TRBJ2-6,TGTGCCATCAGTGACCACAGGGGCGCTGGGGCCAACGTCCTGACTTTC,CAISDHRGAGANVLTF
TRBD2,once,TRBV19,TRBJ2-1,TGTGCCAGTAGCCGGACTAGCGGCCTCTTCAATGAGCAGTTCTTC,CASSRTSGLFNEQFF
TRBD1,few,TRBV6-5,TRBJ1-2,TGTGCCAGCACCTCAGGGACAGGGGGGCCTTATACCTTC,CASTSGTGGPYTF
-,-,TRBV19,TRBJ1-4,TGTGCCAGTAGCTGGGAGTTGGCTAATGAAAAACTGTTTTTT,CASSWELANEKLFF
-,few,TRBV11-2,TRBJ2-1,TGTGCCAGCAGCTTAGAAGGGTCGAGACTAGTGTTTGGCGAGCAGTTCTTC,CASSLEGSRLVFGEQFF
TRBD2,-,TRBV27,TRBJ2-1,TGTGCCAGCAGTTCCTTGACTAGCGGGAGGCCTTCTCCCTACAATGAGCAGTTCTTC,CASSSLTSGRPSPYNEQFF
-,-,TRBV7-8,TRBJ2-1,TGTGCCAGCAGCTCTCACAATGAGCAGTTCTTC,CASSSHNEQFF
-,-,TRBV2,TRBJ1-2,TGTGCCAGCAGTGAACAACTACTGCGGGGCTATGGCTACACCTTC,CASSEQLLRGYGYTF
TRBD1,-,TRBV6-1,TRBJ1-2,TGTGCCAGCAGTGGGGGACAGATCTATGGCTACACCTTC,CASSGGQIYGYTF
-,-,TRBV5-1,TRBJ2-3,TGCGCCAGCAGTCCTCTGCGGGCCGCGGAGGGAGATACGCAGTATTTT,CASSPLRAAEGDTQYF
-,-,TRBV2,TRBJ1-4,TGTGCCAGCGGGGCACGGACCCAAGAAAAACTGTTTTTT,CASGARTQEKLFF
-,-,TRBV6-1,TRBJ2-1,TGTGCCAGCTCCCCGACACGAGGGAATGAGCAGTTCTTC,CASSPTRGNEQFF
TRBD2,-,TRBV7-3,TRBJ2-1,TGTGCCAGCAGCTTCTCTAGCGGAGCCACCTACAATGAGCAGTTCTTC,CASSFSSGATYNEQFF
TRBD2,-,TRBV28,TRBJ2-1,TGTGCCAGCACCCAAAGCGGGGTCTACTCCTACAATGAGCAGTTCTTC,CASTQSGVYSYNEQFF
-,-,TRBV19,TRBJ1-5,TGTGCCAGTAGTCTCTCAGGGGCCAGAGGTCAGCCCCAGCATTTT,CASSLSGARGQPQHF
-,-,TRBV6-5,TRBJ2-1,TGTGCCAGCAGTCTTTCGGTTGAGGGTCATGAGCAGTTCTTC,CASSLSVEGHEQFF
TRBD1,few,TRBV29-1,TRBJ1-2,TGCAGCGTCCCCTCGGGACAGAACCTCTATGGCTACACCTTC,CSVPSGQNLYGYTF
-,few,TRBV4-2,TRBJ1-1,TGTGCCAGCAGCCCACAGGGTGGAATGGAGAACACTGAAGCTTTCTTT,CASSPQGGMENTEAFF
-,-,TRBV6-5,TRBJ1-2,TGTGCCAGCGGTAGGCCGGGGGGCGGGCATGGCTACACCTTC,CASGRPGGGHGYTF
-,-,TRBV6-1,TRBJ2-2,TGTGCCAGCAGTCCACGGGGGGCGACCGGGGAGCTGTTTTTT,CASSPRGATGELFF
-,-,TRBV4-1,TRBJ2-7,TGCGCCAGCAGCCAAGATTGGTCGCGAGTGTTCTACGAGCAGTACTTC,CASSQDWSRVFYEQYF
TRBD1,-,TRBV5-1,TRBJ2-1,TGCGCCAGCCAGTCCCCAGGGGGTAATGAGCAGTTCTTC,CASQSPGGNEQFF
TRBD2,-,TRBV2,TRBJ2-3,TGTGCCAGCAGTGGACTAGCGGGGGGCGTGGATACGCAGTATTTT,CASSGLAGGVDTQYF
TRBD2,-,TRBV7-8,TRBJ2-3,TGTGCCAGCAGCTTAGTAGTGGCTAGCGGGGGGAGGCCAGATACGCAGTATTTT,CASSLVVASGGRPDTQYF
-,-,TRBV19,TRBJ1-2,TGTGCCAGTAGTGATCCGGGAGACTACACCTTC,CASSDPGDYTF
-,-,TRBV4-2,TRBJ1-1,TGTGCCAGCAGCCAAGACGGGGGGGCGCTGAACACTGAAGCTTTCTTT,CASSQDGGALNTEAFF
-,few,TRBV5-6,TRBJ2-4,TGTGCCAGCAGCTCGACGAGGACTCGGGCCAAAAACATTCAGTACTTC,CASSSTRTRAKNIQYF
-,-,TRBV11-2,TRBJ1-1,TGTGCCAGCAGCTCCAGGGGCCGGAACACTGAAGCTTTCTTT,CASSSRGRNTEAFF
-,-,TRBV5-1,TRBJ1-2,TGCGCCAGCAGCTCCACCGGTACGACAGCGAACTATGGCTACACCTTC,CASSSTGTTANYGYTF
TRBD1,-,TRBV4-1,TRBJ2-7,TGCGCCAGCAGCCAAGTCTCCTCGGCGGGACAGGGGGTATACGAGCAGTACTTC,CASSQVSSAGQGVYEQYF
TRBD2,-,TRBV14,TRBJ2-5,TGTGCCAGCAGCCAAGGCCCCGGCGCGGGAGTCTTAGAGACCCAGTACTTC,CASSQGPGAGVLETQYF
-,-,TRBV9,TRBJ2-3,TGTGCCAGCAGCGTACCCTCCAGGGTAACTAGCACAGATACGCAGTATTTT,CASSVPSRVTSTDTQYF